The 19 T cell receptor beta chains in this list originate from one sample, sequenced in a study of regulatory T cells in long-lasting Graves disease. This sample's time point: persistent/refractory GD, antithyroid drugs over 5 years with positive TRAb. PBMC RNA was the source of the TCR library. Arm-PCR with iRepertoire HTBI primers amplified the CDR3 regions for these TCR beta libraries. One entry per CDR3 protein results from TCRdb running MiXCR on the multiplex PCR reads. The sample carries hundreds of thousands of distinct CDR3 sequences, approximately 22% recorded once. The material was peripheral blood mononuclear cells (PBMCs), obtained when the disease was refractory, from a patient treated with antithyroid drugs. The source is a female donor with Graves disease.

This clonotype was detected many times. The chain is built from TRBV29-1 and TRBJ2-5; TRBD2 matches at 10 bases. Germline values: CDR1 SQVTM, CDR2 ANQGSEA. V lost 0 bases, J lost 2 bases, and 6 bases stayed unmatched. The length of the CDR3 is 16 residues. For the CDR3, the DNA is TGCAGCGTTGAAGATTGGAGCGGGGGGGGGCAAGAGACCCAGTACTTC. Its translation is CSVEDWSGGGQETQYF.

There are many counts of this clonotype. V is TRBV28 and J is TRBJ2-7, with unresolved D. Germline loops: CDR1 MDHEN, CDR2 SYDVKM. The CDR3 has 13 residues. Deletions cut 3 bases from V and 2 bases from J, with 8 bases between. DNA for the CDR3: TGTGCCAGCAGTTTCAACGGACCCTACGAGCAGTACTTC. Protein sequence: CASSFNGPYEQYF.

V gene TRBV7-9 combines with J gene TRBJ2-7, with D uncertain. Germline V gives CDR1 SEHNR, CDR2 FQNEAQ (reference sequence). This CDR3 has 14 amino acids. V was trimmed by 5 bases and J by 2 bases, leaving 13 bases between them. The CDR3 spells CASSAPTGTYEQYF. CDR3 in DNA: TGTGCCAGCAGCGCCCCGACGGGTACCTACGAGCAGTACTTC.

This chain links TRBV2 with TRBJ2-3, with 9 nucleotides matching TRBD1. The CDR3 is 15 amino acids. The germline V gene has CDR1 SNHLY and CDR2 FYNNEI. V lost 6 bases, J lost 4 bases, and 8 bases stayed unmatched. The CDR3 protein is CASSGGTGWADTQYF. DNA for the CDR3: TGTGCCAGCAGCGGCGGGACAGGGTGGGCAGATACGCAGTATTTT. The variable domain in full, completed from reference TRBV2 and TRBJ2-3, reads EPEVTQTPSHQVTQMGQEVILRCVPISNHLYFYWYRQILGQKVEFLVSFYNNEISEKSEIFDDQFSVERPDGSNFTLKIRSTKLEDSAMYFCASSGGTGWADTQYFGPGTRLTVL.

A remark on this clonotype: Just one base apart from a much larger clone, this may be a read error. The V gene is TRBV7-2, the J gene TRBJ1-6; the D is unclear. The CDR3 totals 12 residues. CDR1 SGHTA and CDR2 FQGNSA come from the germline V gene. With 4 bases removed from V and 13 bases from J, the gap between germline ends came to 11 bases. CDR3 loop: CASSSVTRPLHF. In nucleotides, the CDR3 is TGTGCCAGCAGCTCCGTCACCCGTCCCCTCCACTTT.

The chain is built from TRBV20-1 and TRBJ2-2, with D tentatively TRBD2 (6 bases). The CDR3 sequence is 14 residues long. The V and J ends lost 3 bases and 2 bases respectively, with 10 bases between them. CDR1 and CDR2 from the germline V gene are DFQATT and SNEGSKA (reference sequence). The CDR3 region has the DNA TGCAGTGCTAGTTACGGGGGAAACACCGGGGAGCTGTTTTTT. Amino acids: CSASYGGNTGELFF.

In its sample, this clonotype was seen a few times. The gene calls are TRBV10-3 and TRBJ2-5; D gene unclear. Trimming took 3 bases from V and 5 from J, leaving 16 bases between them. CDR1 is ENHRY, CDR2 SYGVKD, per germline. The CDR3 consists of 15 residues. The CDR3 sequence: CAISDWGSVEETQYF. CDR3 in DNA: TGTGCCATCAGTGATTGGGGTTCTGTTGAGGAGACCCAGTACTTC.

The chain is built from TRBV18 and TRBJ1-6; D uncertain. This CDR3 has 17 amino acids. CDR1 and CDR2 (germline): KGHSH, LQKENI. V was pared by 3 bases and J by 0 bases, with 12 bases between. DNA of the CDR3: TGTGCCAGCTCACCTCCGAATCTCAGCTCCTATAATTCACCCCTCCACTTT. It specifies CASSPPNLSSYNSPLHF.

In this sample, this clonotype turned up many times. This chain connects TRBV9 to TRBJ2-5, with D perhaps matching TRBD2 (7 bases). The CDR3 totals 15 residues. Germline V gene data show CDR1 as SGDLS and CDR2 as YYNGEE. The V and J ends lost 5 bases and 1 base respectively, with 15 bases between them. The CDR3 region is CASSAGGGSQETQYF. The CDR3 coding sequence is TGTGCCAGCAGTGCCGGCGGGGGCTCCCAAGAGACCCAGTACTTC.

The chain employs TRBV6-2 or TRBV6-3 and TRBJ2-1, with D perhaps TRBD2 (8 bases). Deletions cut 7 bases from V and 7 bases from J, with 41 bases between. The CDR3 is made up of 22 amino acids. The germline gives CDR1 MNHEY, CDR2 SVGEGT. The CDR3 DNA sequence: TGTGCCAGCACTTTGAACTACATGACAGGGAAGGAGACCGGGACTAGAAGGAATGAGCAGTTCTTC. As protein: CASTLNYMTGKETGTRRNEQFF.

The chain couples TRBV24-1 to TRBJ2-5; D is uncertain. CDR1 KGHDR and CDR2 SFDVKD come from the germline V gene. Trimming removed 5 bases at V and 0 bases at J, with 9 bases between. The CDR3 has 14 amino acids. The CDR3 DNA reads as TGTGCCACCAGTGGGTTAGGATACCAAGAGACCCAGTACTTC. Translation: CATSGLGYQETQYF.

This chain links TRBV19 with TRBJ1-3; D not resolved. Per the germline V gene, CDR1 is LNHDA and CDR2 is SQIVND (reference sequence). This CDR3 spans 13 amino acids. Trimming removed 6 bases from V and 4 bases from J, with 10 bases in between. The DNA for the CDR3 is TGTGCCAGTAGAACACCGGCGGGAAACACCATATATTTT. Protein sequence: CASRTPAGNTIYF.

This clonotype occurred once. The chain is built from TRBV30 and TRBJ2-7, with D perhaps TRBD2 (6 bases). CDR1 and CDR2 from the germline V gene are GTSNPN and SVGIG (reference sequence). The ends were cut back, 3 bases at V and 7 bases at J, with 19 bases in the middle. The CDR3 covers 14 residues. The CDR3 DNA sequence: TGTGCCTGGAGCATCGGGAGCCGGGGAGTGGAGCAGTACTTC. Translated, it gives CAWSIGSRGVEQYF. The full variable domain, rest sourced from reference TRBV30 and TRBJ2-7, is SQTIHQWPATLVQPVGSPLSLECTVEGTSNPNLYWYRQAAGRGLQLLFYSVGIGQISSEVPQNLSASRPQDRQFILSSKKLLLSDSGFYLCAWSIGSRGVEQYFGPGTRLTVT.

This clonotype has just one count. A read error is possible here, since a much larger clone lies one base away. The chain links TRBV7-2 to TRBJ2-5; maybe TRBD2 (6 bases). This CDR3 spans 15 amino acids. Germline V CDR1 and CDR2: SGHTA, FQGNSA. V was pared by 5 bases and J by 11 bases, with 24 bases between. Here the CDR3 reads CASSPRGSTYNEQYF. The CDR3 coding sequence is TGTGCCAGCAGCCCCCGGGGGTCGACCTACAATGAGCAGTACTTC.

In this sample, this clonotype turned up many times. The chain has TRBV29-1 and TRBJ1-1; D is unresolved. V was shortened by 1 base and J by 0 bases, with 9 bases between the two germline ends. CDR1 SQVTM and CDR2 ANQGSEA come from the germline V gene. This CDR3 comprises 14 residues. In DNA form, the CDR3 reads TGCAGCGTTGAAGCCAGTCCTTTGAACACTGAAGCTTTCTTT. Residues: CSVEASPLNTEAFF.

This clonotype showed up just a few times. The chain combines TRBV7-9 with TRBJ1-2; unclear D gene. Deletions cut 1 base from V and 3 bases from J, with 18 bases between. This CDR3 has 17 residues. Per the germline V gene, CDR1 is SEHNR and CDR2 is FQNEAQ (reference sequence). The CDR3 reads CASSLESNPIKDYGYTF. CDR3 bases: TGTGCCAGCAGCTTAGAATCTAACCCAATTAAAGACTATGGCTACACCTTC.

Details on this clonotype: Given the absence of the conserved phenylalanine or tryptophan at the CDR3 end, a read error is likely. In DNA, the CDR3 is TGTGCCAGCAGCCGAGGACTAGCGGGAGTCCACGAGCAGTACCTC. Translation: CASSRGLAGVHEQYL. The chain uses TRBV6-1 and TRBJ2-7, with 13 bases that match TRBD2. Germline V CDR1 and CDR2: MNHNS, SASEGT. V lost 6 bases and J lost 5; bases outside the gene matches: 7. CDR3 size: 15 residues.

This clonotype was seen ten or more times. The chain has TRBV7-8 and TRBJ2-7; no reliable D call. Trimming removed 0 bases from V and 0 bases from J, with 12 bases in between. CDR3 length equals 16 residues. Germline V CDR1 and CDR2: SGHVS, FQNEAQ. The CDR3 is CASSLAASVVSYEQYF. The CDR3 region has the DNA TGTGCCAGCAGCTTAGCAGCCTCAGTCGTCTCCTACGAGCAGTACTTC.

In its sample, this clonotype was seen many times. This chain connects TRBV28 to TRBJ1-5; possible D gene TRBD1, 5 bases. The ends were cut back, 5 bases at V and 6 bases at J, with 20 bases in the middle. This CDR3 is 16 amino acids long. Germline CDR1 reads MDHEN; CDR2 reads SYDVKM. The CDR3, as DNA: TGTGCCAGCAGTATCTTTATGGGAGGTGGGGGTCAGCCCCAGCATTTT. Translation: CASSIFMGGGGQPQHF.